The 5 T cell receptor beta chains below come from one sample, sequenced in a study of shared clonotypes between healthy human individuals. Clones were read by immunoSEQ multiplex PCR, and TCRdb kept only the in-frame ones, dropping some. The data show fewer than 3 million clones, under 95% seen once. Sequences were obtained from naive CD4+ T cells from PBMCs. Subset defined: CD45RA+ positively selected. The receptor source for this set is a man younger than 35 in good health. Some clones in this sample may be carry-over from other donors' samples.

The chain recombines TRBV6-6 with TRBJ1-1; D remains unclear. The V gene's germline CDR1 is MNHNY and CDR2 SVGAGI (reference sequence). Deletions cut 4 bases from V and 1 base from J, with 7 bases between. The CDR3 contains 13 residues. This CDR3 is CASSWGRNTEAFF. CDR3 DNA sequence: TGTGCCAGCAGTTGGGGAAGGAACACTGAAGCTTTCTTT.

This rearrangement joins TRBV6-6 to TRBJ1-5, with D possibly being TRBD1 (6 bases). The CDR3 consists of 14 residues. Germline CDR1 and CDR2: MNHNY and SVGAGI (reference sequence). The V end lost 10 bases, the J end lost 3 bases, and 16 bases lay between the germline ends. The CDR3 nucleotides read TGTGCCACAAAATTAGGACAGCCCAATCAGCCCCAGCATTTT. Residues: CATKLGQPNQPQHF.

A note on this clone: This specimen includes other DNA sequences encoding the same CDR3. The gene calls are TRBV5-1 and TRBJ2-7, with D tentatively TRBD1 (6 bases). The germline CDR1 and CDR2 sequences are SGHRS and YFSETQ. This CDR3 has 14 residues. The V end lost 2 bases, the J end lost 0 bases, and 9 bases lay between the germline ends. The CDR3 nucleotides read TGCGCCAGCAGCTTACAGGGACCCTCCTACGAGCAGTACTTC. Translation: CASSLQGPSYEQYF.

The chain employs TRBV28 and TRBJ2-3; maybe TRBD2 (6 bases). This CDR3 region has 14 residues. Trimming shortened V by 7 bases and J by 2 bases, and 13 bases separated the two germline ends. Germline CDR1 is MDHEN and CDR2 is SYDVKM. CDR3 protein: CASTRDSYTDTQYF. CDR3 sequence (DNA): TGTGCCAGCACGCGGGACTCCTACACAGATACGCAGTATTTT.

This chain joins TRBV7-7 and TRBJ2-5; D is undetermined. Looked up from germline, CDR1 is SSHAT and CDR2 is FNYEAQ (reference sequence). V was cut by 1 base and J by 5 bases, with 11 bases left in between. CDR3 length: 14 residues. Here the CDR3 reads CASSLGRQTETQYF. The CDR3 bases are TGTGCCAGCAGCTTAGGTCGTCAAACCGAGACCCAGTACTTC.